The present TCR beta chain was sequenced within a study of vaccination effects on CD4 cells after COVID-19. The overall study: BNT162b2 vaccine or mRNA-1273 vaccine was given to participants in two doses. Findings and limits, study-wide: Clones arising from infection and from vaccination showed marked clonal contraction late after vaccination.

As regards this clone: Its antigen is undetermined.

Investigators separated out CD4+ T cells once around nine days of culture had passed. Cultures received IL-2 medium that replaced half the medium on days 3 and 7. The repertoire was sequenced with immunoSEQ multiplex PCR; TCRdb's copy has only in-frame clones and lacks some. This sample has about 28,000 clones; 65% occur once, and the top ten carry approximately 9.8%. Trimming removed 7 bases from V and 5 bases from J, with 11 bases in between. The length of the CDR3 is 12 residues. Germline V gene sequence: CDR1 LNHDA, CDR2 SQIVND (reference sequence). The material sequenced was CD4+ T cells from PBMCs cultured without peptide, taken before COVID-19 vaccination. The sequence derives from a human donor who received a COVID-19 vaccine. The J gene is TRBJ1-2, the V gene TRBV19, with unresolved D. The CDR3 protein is CASKEGGYGYTF. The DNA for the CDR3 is TGTGCCAGTAAAGAGGGAGGGTATGGCTACACCTTC.